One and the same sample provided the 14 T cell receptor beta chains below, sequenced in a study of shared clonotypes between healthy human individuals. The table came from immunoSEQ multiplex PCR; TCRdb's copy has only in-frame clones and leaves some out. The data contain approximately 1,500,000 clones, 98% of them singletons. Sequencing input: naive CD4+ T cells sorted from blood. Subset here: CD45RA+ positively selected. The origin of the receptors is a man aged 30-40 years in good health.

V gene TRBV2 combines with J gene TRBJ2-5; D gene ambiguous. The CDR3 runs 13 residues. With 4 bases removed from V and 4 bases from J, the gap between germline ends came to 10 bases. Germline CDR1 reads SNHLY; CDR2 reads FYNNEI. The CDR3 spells CASSVSGPETQYF. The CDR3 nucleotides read TGTGCCAGCAGTGTTAGTGGGCCAGAGACCCAGTACTTC.

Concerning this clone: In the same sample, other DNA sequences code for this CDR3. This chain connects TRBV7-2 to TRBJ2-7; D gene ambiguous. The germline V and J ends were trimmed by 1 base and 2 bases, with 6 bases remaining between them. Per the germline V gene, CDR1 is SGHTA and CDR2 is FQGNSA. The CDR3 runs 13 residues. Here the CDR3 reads CASSLGLAYEQYF. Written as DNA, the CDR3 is TGTGCCAGCAGCTTAGGTCTAGCCTACGAGCAGTACTTC.

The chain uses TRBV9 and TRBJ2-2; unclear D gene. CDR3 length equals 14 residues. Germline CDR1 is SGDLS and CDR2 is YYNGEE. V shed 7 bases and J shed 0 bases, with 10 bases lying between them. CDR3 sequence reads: CASRRTTNTGELFF. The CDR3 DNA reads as TGTGCCAGCCGGCGGACGACGAACACCGGGGAGCTGTTTTTT.

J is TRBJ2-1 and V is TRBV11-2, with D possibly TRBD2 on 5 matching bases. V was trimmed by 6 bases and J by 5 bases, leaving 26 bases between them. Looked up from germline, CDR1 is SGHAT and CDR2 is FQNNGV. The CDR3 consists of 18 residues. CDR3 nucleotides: TGTGCCAGCAGGATGTGGGAGCGCCAACTAAGACCCCACAATGAGCAGTTCTTC. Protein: CASRMWERQLRPHNEQFF.

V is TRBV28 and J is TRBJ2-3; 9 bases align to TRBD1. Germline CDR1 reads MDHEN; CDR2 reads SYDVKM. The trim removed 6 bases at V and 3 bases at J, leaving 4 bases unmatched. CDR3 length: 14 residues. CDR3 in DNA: TGTGCCAGCAGAGTAGACAGGGGGACAGATACGCAGTATTTT. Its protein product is CASRVDRGTDTQYF.

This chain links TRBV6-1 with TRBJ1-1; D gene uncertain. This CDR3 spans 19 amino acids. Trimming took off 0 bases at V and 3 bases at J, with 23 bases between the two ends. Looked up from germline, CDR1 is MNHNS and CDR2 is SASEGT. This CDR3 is CASSEAPGVRKYLDTEAFF. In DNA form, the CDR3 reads TGTGCCAGCAGTGAAGCCCCGGGAGTTAGAAAATACTTAGACACTGAAGCTTTCTTT.

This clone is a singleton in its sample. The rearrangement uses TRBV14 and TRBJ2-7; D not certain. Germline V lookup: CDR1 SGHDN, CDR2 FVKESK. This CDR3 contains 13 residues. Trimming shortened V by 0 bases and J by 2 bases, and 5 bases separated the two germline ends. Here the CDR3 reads CASSQDYPYEQYF. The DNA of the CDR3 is TGTGCCAGCAGCCAAGACTACCCCTACGAGCAGTACTTC.

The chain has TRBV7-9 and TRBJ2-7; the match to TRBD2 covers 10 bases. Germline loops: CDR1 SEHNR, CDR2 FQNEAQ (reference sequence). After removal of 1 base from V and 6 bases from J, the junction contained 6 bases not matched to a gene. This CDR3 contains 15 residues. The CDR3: CASSLVLAGEGEQYF. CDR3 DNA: TGTGCCAGCAGCTTAGTTCTAGCGGGAGAAGGCGAGCAGTACTTC.

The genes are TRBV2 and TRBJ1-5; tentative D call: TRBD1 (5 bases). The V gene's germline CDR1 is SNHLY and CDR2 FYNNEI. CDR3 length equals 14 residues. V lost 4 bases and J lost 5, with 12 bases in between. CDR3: CASSGQTDHQPQHF. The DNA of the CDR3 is TGTGCCAGCAGTGGGCAGACAGACCATCAGCCCCAGCATTTT.

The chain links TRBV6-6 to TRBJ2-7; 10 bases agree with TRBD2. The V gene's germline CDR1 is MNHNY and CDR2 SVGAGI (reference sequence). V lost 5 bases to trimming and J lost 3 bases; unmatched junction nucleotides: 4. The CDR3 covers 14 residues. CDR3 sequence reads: CASSGLAAYYEQYF. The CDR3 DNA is TGTGCCAGCAGTGGACTAGCGGCTTACTACGAGCAGTACTTC.

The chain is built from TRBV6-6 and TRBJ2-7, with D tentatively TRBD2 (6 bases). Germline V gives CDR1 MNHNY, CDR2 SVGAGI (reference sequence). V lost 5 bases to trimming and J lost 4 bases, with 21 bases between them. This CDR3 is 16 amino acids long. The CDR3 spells CASSTPGWGVGYEQYF. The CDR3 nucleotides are TGTGCCAGCAGTACTCCTGGCTGGGGGGTTGGGTACGAGCAGTACTTC.

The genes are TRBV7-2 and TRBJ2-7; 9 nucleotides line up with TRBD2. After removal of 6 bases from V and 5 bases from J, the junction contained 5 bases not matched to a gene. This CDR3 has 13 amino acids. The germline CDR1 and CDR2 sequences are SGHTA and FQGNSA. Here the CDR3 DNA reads TGTGCCAGCAGTAGCGGGAGATCCCACGAGCAGTACTTC. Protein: CASSSGRSHEQYF.

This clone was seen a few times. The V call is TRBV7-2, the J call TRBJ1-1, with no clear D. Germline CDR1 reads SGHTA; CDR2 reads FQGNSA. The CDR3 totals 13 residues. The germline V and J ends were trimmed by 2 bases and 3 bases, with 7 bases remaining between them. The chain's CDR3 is CASSLTRYTEAFF. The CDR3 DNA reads TGTGCCAGCAGCTTAACTAGGTACACTGAAGCTTTCTTT.

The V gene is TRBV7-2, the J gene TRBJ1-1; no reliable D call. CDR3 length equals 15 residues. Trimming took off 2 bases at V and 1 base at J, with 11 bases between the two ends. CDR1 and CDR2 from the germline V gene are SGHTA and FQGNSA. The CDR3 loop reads CASSLWLGPNTEAFF. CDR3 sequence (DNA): TGTGCCAGCAGCTTATGGTTGGGCCCGAACACTGAAGCTTTCTTT. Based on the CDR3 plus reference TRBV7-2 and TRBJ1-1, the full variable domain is GAGVSQSPSNKVTEKGKDVELRCDPISGHTALYWYRQSLGQGLEFLIYFQGNSAPDKSGLPSDRFSAERTGGSVSTLTIQRTQQEDSAVYLCASSLWLGPNTEAFFGQGTRLTVV.